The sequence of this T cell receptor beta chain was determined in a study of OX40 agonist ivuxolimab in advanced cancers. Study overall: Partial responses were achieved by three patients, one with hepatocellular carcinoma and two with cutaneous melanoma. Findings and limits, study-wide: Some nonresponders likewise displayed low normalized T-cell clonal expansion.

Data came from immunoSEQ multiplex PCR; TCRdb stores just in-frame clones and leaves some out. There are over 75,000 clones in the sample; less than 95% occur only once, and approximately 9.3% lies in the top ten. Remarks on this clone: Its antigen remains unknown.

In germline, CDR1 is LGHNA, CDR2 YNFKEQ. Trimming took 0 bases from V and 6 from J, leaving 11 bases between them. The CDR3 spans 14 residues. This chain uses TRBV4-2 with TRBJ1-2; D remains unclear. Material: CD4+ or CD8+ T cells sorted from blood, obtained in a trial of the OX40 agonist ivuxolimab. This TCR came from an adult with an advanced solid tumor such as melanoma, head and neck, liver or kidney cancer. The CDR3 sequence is CASSQDRAGNGYTF. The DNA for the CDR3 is TGTGCCAGCAGCCAAGATCGGGCGGGGAATGGCTACACCTTC.